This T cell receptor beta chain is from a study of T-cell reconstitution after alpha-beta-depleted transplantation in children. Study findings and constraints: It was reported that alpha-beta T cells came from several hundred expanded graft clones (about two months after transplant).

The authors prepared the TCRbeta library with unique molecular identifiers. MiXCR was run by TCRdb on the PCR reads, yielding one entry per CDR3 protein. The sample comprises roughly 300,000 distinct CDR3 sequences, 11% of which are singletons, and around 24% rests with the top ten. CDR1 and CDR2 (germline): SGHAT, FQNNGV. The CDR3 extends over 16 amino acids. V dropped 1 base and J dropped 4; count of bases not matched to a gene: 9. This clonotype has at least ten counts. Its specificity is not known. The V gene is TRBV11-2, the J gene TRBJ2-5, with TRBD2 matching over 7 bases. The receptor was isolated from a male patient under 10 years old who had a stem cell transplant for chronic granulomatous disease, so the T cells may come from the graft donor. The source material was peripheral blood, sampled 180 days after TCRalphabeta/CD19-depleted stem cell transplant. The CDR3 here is CASSLVGRRGRETQYF. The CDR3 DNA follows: TGTGCCAGCAGCTTAGTGGGCCGGCGGGGGAGAGAGACCCAGTACTTC.